This passage covers 26 T cell receptor beta chains from one sample sequenced in a study of blood T cells in healthy people across ages. For the second PCR, which ran for about 6 to 11 cycles, a sample-barcoded 5' primer and a J-beta primer mix were used. TCRdb analysed the 5' RACE reads with MiXCR anew, one entry per CDR3 protein. Of 550,000 to 750,000 distinct CDR3 sequences listed, more than 20% are singletons. The sample comprised blood. The receptors come from a man in his sixties or seventies in good health.

This clonotype was recorded many times. This chain uses TRBV24-1 with TRBJ2-5; D uncertain. The CDR3 length is 16 residues. Deletions cut 4 bases from V and 0 bases from J, with 14 bases between. Germline CDR1 KGHDR, CDR2 SFDVKD. CDR3 region: CATSDSGGTYQETQYF. The CDR3 coding sequence is TGTGCCACCAGTGACTCCGGCGGTACTTACCAAGAGACCCAGTACTTC.

In this sample, this clonotype turned up once. This chain links TRBV6-5 with TRBJ1-1, with D perhaps TRBD1 (5 bases). Trimming cost V 2 bases and J 3 bases, with 10 bases left between them. This CDR3 spans 14 amino acids. CDR1 MNHEY and CDR2 SVGAGI come from the germline V gene. The chain's CDR3 is CASSYGGEYTEAFF. The CDR3 DNA is TGTGCCAGCAGTTACGGGGGGGAGTACACTGAAGCTTTCTTT.

This rearrangement joins TRBV30 to TRBJ2-1; D possibly corresponds to TRBD2 (5 bases). Germline V gene lookup returns CDR1 GTSNPN and CDR2 SVGIG (reference sequence). With 1 base removed from V and 7 bases from J, the gap between germline ends came to 14 bases. This CDR3 is 14 amino acids long. CDR3 bases: TGTGCCTGGAGTGCGGGGAGATCGGGTAATGAGCAGTTCTTC. This codes for CAWSAGRSGNEQFF.

This clonotype was seen a few times. V gene TRBV7-2 combines with J gene TRBJ2-1; TRBD1 or TRBD2 may be the D gene (5 bases each). This CDR3 is built from 13 residues. Looked up from germline, CDR1 is SGHTA and CDR2 is FQGNSA. Trimming shortened V by 5 bases and J by 9 bases, and 14 bases separated the two germline ends. In DNA form, the CDR3 reads TGTGCCAGCAGCACGGGGCCAACTAGTGAGCAGTTCTTC. It specifies CASSTGPTSEQFF.

This clonotype was seen at least ten times. V is TRBV29-1 and J is TRBJ2-1; 13 nucleotides agree with TRBD2. The CDR3 is 18 residues long. After removal of 3 bases from V and 4 bases from J, the junction contained 12 bases not matched to a gene. Germline CDR1 reads SQVTM; CDR2 reads ANQGSEA. CDR3: CSVEWGLAGIGGYNEQFF. DNA for the CDR3: TGCAGCGTTGAGTGGGGACTAGCGGGAATAGGAGGGTACAATGAGCAGTTCTTC.

The rearrangement uses TRBV25-1 and TRBJ1-3; D is ambiguous. The germline CDR1 and CDR2 sequences are MGHDK and SYGVNS. This CDR3 region has 14 residues. Trimming cost V 2 bases and J 4 bases, with 9 bases left between them. CDR3 DNA: TGTGCCAGCAGTGAAGGGTGGGGAGGAAACACCATATATTTT. This encodes CASSEGWGGNTIYF.

This clonotype showed up many times. This chain connects TRBV5-1 to TRBJ1-1; no definite D call. Between the trimmed V and J ends, which lost 0 bases and 5 bases, there was a span of 11 bases. Germline loops: CDR1 SGHRS, CDR2 YFSETQ. This CDR3 has 14 amino acids. CDR3 nucleotide sequence: TGCGCCAGCAGCTTGGTGTTTGGGGAGACTGAAGCTTTCTTT. Encoded protein: CASSLVFGETEAFF.

This clonotype was counted at least ten times. The chain couples TRBV5-1 to TRBJ2-7; perhaps D is TRBD1 or TRBD2 (5 bases each). The germline gives CDR1 SGHRS, CDR2 YFSETQ. V lost 3 bases and J 3 bases, leaving 10 bases between the germline ends. The CDR3 runs 13 residues. The CDR3 DNA sequence: TGCGCCAGCAGCTCTGGGGGAGACTACGAGCAGTACTTC. It codes for CASSSGGDYEQYF.

J is TRBJ1-5 and V is TRBV21-1. TRBV21-1 corresponds to a pseudogene. The CDR3 length is 16 residues. The CDR3 protein is CASSKVRSHSNQPQHF. The CDR3, as DNA: TGTGCCAGCAGCAAGGTCCGCAGTCATAGCAATCAGCCCCAGCATTTT.

This CDR3 reads CASSLDAGPDTQYF. For the CDR3, the DNA is TGCGCCAGCAGCTTGGACGCGGGGCCGGATACGCAGTATTTT. This chain connects TRBV5-1 to TRBJ2-3, with D perhaps TRBD2 (6 bases). Trimming shortened V by 0 bases and J by 6 bases, and 11 bases separated the two germline ends. The CDR3 extends over 14 amino acids. CDR1 is SGHRS, CDR2 YFSETQ, per germline.

CDR3 loop: CSARDTAGGPSYEQYF. DNA for the CDR3: TGCAGTGCTAGAGATACGGCGGGAGGCCCGTCCTACGAGCAGTACTTC. The chain uses TRBV20-1 and TRBJ2-1, with 8 nucleotides matching TRBD2. The J call could be wrong; TRBJ2-7 is a better fit for the DNA end. The length of the CDR3 is 16 residues. The germline V gene has CDR1 DFQATT and CDR2 SNEGSKA (reference sequence).

This clonotype showed up just a few times. The J gene is TRBJ2-5, the V gene TRBV20-1; 8 bases fit TRBD1. This CDR3 has 14 residues. The V and J ends lost 6 bases and 4 bases, in that order; junction bases with no gene match: 10. Looked up from germline, CDR1 is DFQATT and CDR2 is SNEGSKA (reference sequence). CDR3 DNA sequence: TGCAGTGCAAAGCGAGCCCAGGGGGCAGAGACCCAGTACTTC. Protein: CSAKRAQGAETQYF.

This chain joins TRBV3-1 and TRBJ2-7; perhaps D is TRBD1 or TRBD2 (5 bases each). Deletions cut 4 bases from V and 2 bases from J, with 15 bases between. CDR3 length: 15 residues. Germline CDR1 is LGHDT and CDR2 is YNNKEL (reference sequence). CDR3: CASSPLRDGAYEQYF. The CDR3 DNA follows: TGTGCCAGCAGCCCCCTTCGGGACGGAGCCTACGAGCAGTACTTC.

The chain links TRBV15 to TRBJ2-7; D is undetermined. The CDR3 spans 12 residues. The V gene lost 0 bases and the J gene lost 6 bases, with 6 bases spanning the gap. Germline CDR1 LNHNV, CDR2 YYDKDF (reference sequence). CDR3 residues: CATSRDLPEQYF. As DNA, the CDR3 is TGTGCCACCAGCAGAGACCTGCCCGAGCAGTACTTC.

The V and J genes are TRBV13 and TRBJ2-2, with D unclear. The CDR3 runs to 15 residues. V lost 1 base to trimming and J lost 1 base, with 7 bases between them. Germline loops: CDR1 PRHDT, CDR2 FYEKMQ (reference sequence). As DNA, the CDR3 is TGTGCCAGCAGCTTAGCACTTAAGAACACCGGGGAGCTGTTTTTT. It codes for CASSLALKNTGELFF.

This clonotype appeared a few times. V is TRBV10-3 and J is TRBJ2-5; 8 bases are shared with TRBD1. The CDR3 contains 15 residues. The V gene's germline CDR1 is ENHRY and CDR2 SYGVKD. Trimming removed 3 bases from V and 1 base from J; junction bases left unmatched: 4. CDR3 in DNA: TGTGCCATCAGTGATCGGACAGGGACCCAAGAGACCCAGTACTTC. Its protein is CAISDRTGTQETQYF.

As for this clonotype: The germline gene is not matched at one end of the junction; a read error may be the cause. V usage is TRBV20-1 and J usage is TRBJ2-5, with 7 bases aligning to TRBD2. There are 14 residues in the CDR3. From germline, CDR1 is DFQATT and CDR2 SNEGSKA (reference sequence). The CDR3 region has the DNA TGCAGTGCTAGCGGGGGGACGCACCAAGGGACCCAGTACTTC. Amino acid sequence: CSASGGTHQGTQYF.

The chain couples TRBV20-1 to TRBJ2-5; D might be TRBD2 (6 bases). The germline V and J ends were trimmed by 6 bases and 7 bases, with 24 bases remaining between them. The CDR3 spans 15 residues. Per the germline V gene, CDR1 is DFQATT and CDR2 is SNEGSKA (reference sequence). CDR3 nucleotide sequence: TGCAGTGCGCTCCCCTCTCGGGACTGGCAGGGGACCCAGTACTTC. It encodes CSALPSRDWQGTQYF.

This clonotype was counted a few times. The rearrangement joins TRBV7-2 to TRBJ2-7; no definite D call. CDR1 and CDR2 (germline): SGHTA, FQGNSA. Trimming took off 2 bases at V and 3 bases at J, with 2 bases between the two ends. This CDR3 region has 11 residues. The CDR3 coding sequence is TGTGCCAGCAGCTTACACTACGAGCAGTACTTC. Translated, it gives CASSLHYEQYF.

There are a few counts of this clonotype. This rearrangement joins TRBV12-3 or TRBV12-4 to TRBJ1-5; 8 bases agree with TRBD1. This CDR3 comprises 14 residues. Losses at the gene ends were 7 bases for V and 5 bases for J; bases not matched to a gene: 7. The CDR3 nucleotides read TGTGCCAGCACCTGGACAGGGCACGATCAGCCCCAGCATTTT. Amino acids: CASTWTGHDQPQHF.

This clonotype was detected only a few times. The rearrangement joins TRBV2 to TRBJ2-5, with 7 bases matching TRBD1. Per the germline V gene, CDR1 is SNHLY and CDR2 is FYNNEI. The CDR3 length is 15 residues. Losses at the gene ends were 7 bases for V and 1 base for J; bases not matched to a gene: 9. Here the CDR3 reads CASKYMGQRQETQYF. The CDR3 DNA reads TGTGCCAGCAAATATATGGGACAGCGCCAAGAGACCCAGTACTTC.

The chain has TRBV2 and TRBJ2-1; D perhaps matches TRBD1 (5 bases). CDR1 and CDR2 from the germline V gene are SNHLY and FYNNEI. Trimming pared 7 bases from V and 0 bases from J, leaving 7 bases between. The CDR3 extends over 13 amino acids. CDR3 in DNA: TGTGCCAGCATTACAGGCTCCTACAATGAGCAGTTCTTC. It is translated as CASITGSYNEQFF.

This clonotype was picked up many times. This chain connects TRBV7-9 to TRBJ1-6, with a tentative D call TRBD1 (5 bases). Trimming removed 0 bases at V and 10 bases at J, with 10 bases between. The CDR3 runs 14 residues. CDR1 is SEHNR, CDR2 FQNEAQ, per germline (reference sequence). CDR3 nucleotides: TGTGCCAGCAGCTTAGCGCAGGGAGGATCACCCCTCCACTTT. Protein sequence: CASSLAQGGSPLHF.

This chain connects TRBV2 to TRBJ2-5; 8 bases line up with TRBD1. J lost 4 bases, V lost 5 bases, and 3 bases had no gene match. Per the germline V gene, CDR1 is SNHLY and CDR2 is FYNNEI. This CDR3 has 13 amino acids. The CDR3 DNA sequence: TGTGCCAGCAGTTGGGACAGGTTAGAGACCCAGTACTTC. It codes for CASSWDRLETQYF.

The chain is built from TRBV4-1 and TRBJ2-4; the match to TRBD1 covers 7 bases. Trimming cost V 3 bases and J 3 bases; bases outside gene matches: 5. CDR1 and CDR2 from the germline V gene are MGHRA and YSYEKL. This CDR3 region has 15 residues. The CDR3 bases are TGCGCCAGCAGCCAGGTCGGGACAGTCAAAAACATTCAGTACTTC. It specifies CASSQVGTVKNIQYF.

The chain uses TRBV12-3 or TRBV12-4 and TRBJ2-2; D possibly corresponds to TRBD2 (6 bases). The CDR3 totals 13 residues. V lost 7 bases and J lost 7, with 13 bases in between. CDR3 region: CASNNGGGGELFF. Written as DNA, the CDR3 is TGTGCCAGCAACAATGGGGGAGGCGGGGAGCTGTTTTTT.